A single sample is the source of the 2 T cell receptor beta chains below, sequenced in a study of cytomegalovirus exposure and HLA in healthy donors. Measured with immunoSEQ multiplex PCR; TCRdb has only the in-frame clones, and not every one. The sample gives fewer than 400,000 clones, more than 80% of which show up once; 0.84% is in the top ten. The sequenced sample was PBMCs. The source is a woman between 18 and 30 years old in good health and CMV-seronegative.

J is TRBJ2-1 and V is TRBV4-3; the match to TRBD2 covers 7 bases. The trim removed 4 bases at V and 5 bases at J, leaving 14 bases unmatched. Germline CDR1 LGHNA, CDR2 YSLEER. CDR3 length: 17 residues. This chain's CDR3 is CASSRSPGTTSDNEQFF. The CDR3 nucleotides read TGCGCCAGCAGCCGTTCCCCCGGGACTACGAGCGACAATGAGCAGTTCTTC.

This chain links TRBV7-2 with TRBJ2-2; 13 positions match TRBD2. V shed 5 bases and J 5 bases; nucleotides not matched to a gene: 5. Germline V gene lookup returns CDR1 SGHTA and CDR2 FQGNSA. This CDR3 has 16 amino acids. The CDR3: CASSNGLAGDTGELFF. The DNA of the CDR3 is TGTGCCAGCAGCAACGGACTAGCGGGAGATACCGGGGAGCTGTTTTTT. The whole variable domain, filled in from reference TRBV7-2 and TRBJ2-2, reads GAGVSQSPSNKVTEKGKDVELRCDPISGHTALYWYRQSLGQGLEFLIYFQGNSAPDKSGLPSDRFSAERTGGSVSTLTIQRTQQEDSAVYLCASSNGLAGDTGELFFGEGSRLTVL.